This T cell receptor (beta chain) was documented in a study of cytomegalovirus exposure and HLA in healthy donors (dated by TCRdb to the late 2010s). In the study overall: According to a later analysis, the 120 or so validation repertoires were produced on the same platform as the 680 or so repertoires of the first cohort. The study was designed to test whether signatures of past pathogen exposure could be identified by cataloging public T cell receptors. A separate validation cohort of over 95 different subjects was used in addition to the roughly 700-subject first cohort. To predict cytomegalovirus infection status, the study combined high-throughput TCR immunosequencing, statistical association of individual TCRs with disease status, and machine learning.

Separate from the approximately 670-subject first cohort, the validation cohort of 95 to 150 subjects was the group to which the donors belonged. The study at large found these results: The classifier was reported to diagnose cytomegalovirus status with high specificity and sensitivity in both the original cohort and the validation cohort. In a later analysis, TCRs clustered in the first cohort were found to also tend to co-occur in the roughly 120 validation repertoires, with over 90% of cluster scores above 0. All 120 or so repertoires were used to score co-occurrence in the validation cohort in a later analysis, because that analysis had no HLA typing for the cohort. In vitro tests confirmed that a few of the cytomegalovirus-associated TCR beta chains recognize cytomegalovirus antigens. In the study, some 160 TCR beta chains were listed as associated with cytomegalovirus. The authors suggested that the approach could potentially be generalized to other disease states and immunological phenotypes. Most TCR sequences were seen in very few donors, while some public TCRs were found in many individuals.

The method was the immunoSEQ multiplex PCR assay. The original pipeline was this. A statistical classification framework was developed to diagnose cytomegalovirus status using the catalog of TCR beta chain sequences. What TCRdb holds here is the immuneACCESS table cut down to in-frame rearrangements. Part of the clones is not present; checked against another copy, under half of the missing clones reflect an unresolved V gene, and the others are unexplained. That table gives V, J and clone size, and the DNA gave D and trimming. This sample comprises some 80,000 clones, roughly 96% of them detected only once. The top ten constitute under 0.9% of the sample. A word on this clone: Its antigen is unknown. No much larger clone exists at a distance of one base, and base qualities are not known.

The cysteine opens and the phenylalanine closes a CDR3 of 14 amino acids. The DNA shown is the 42-base CDR3, in frame from base 1. V loses 3 bases at its end and J loses 8 bases; junction bases beyond the gene matches: 6. Sequences MDHEN (CDR1) and SYDVKM (CDR2) are obtained from the germline V gene. Sample: PBMCs. The sequence was collected from a woman between 18 and 29 years old in good health and CMV-seronegative. The rearrangement joined TRBV28 to TRBJ2-4; the junction holds 8 bases that match TRBD1. The bases read TGTGCCAGCAGTTTTGATGGACAGGGTGACATTCAGTACTTC. It encodes CASSFDGQGDIQYF.